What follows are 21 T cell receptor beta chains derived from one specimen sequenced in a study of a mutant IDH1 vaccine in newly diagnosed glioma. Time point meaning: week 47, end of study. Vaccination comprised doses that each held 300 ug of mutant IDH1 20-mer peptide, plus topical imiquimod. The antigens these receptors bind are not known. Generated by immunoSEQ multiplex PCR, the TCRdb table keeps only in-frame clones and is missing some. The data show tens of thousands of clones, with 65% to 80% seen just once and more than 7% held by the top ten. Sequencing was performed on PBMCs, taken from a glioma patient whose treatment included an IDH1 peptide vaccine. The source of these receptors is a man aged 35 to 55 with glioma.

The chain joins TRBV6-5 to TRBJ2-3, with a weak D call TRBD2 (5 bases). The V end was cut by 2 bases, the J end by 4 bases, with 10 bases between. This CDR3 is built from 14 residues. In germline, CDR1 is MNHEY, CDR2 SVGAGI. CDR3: CASSYQAGADTQYF. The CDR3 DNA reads TGTGCCAGCAGTTACCAGGCCGGGGCAGATACGCAGTATTTT.

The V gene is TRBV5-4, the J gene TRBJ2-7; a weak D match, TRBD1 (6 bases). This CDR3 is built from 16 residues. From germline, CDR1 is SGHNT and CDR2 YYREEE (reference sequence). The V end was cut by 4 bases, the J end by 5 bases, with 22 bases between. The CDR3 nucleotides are TGTGCCAGCAGCCCCGAGACAGGAAAGGCTCCCCACGAGCAGTACGTC. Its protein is CASSPETGKAPHEQYV.

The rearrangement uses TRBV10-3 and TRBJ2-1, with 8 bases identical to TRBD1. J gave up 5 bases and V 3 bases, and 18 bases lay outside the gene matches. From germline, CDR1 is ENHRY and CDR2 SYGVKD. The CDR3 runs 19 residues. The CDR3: CAISDSYLVTGEWNNEQFF. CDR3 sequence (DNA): TGTGCCATCAGTGACTCTTATCTGGTGACAGGGGAGTGGAACAATGAGCAGTTCTTC.

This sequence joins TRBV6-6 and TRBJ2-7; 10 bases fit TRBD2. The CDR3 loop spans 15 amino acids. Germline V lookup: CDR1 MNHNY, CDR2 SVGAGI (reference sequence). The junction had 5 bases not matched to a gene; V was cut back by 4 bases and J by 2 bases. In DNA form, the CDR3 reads TGTGCCAGCAGTTCCGAACTAGCGGGACCCTACGAGCAGTACTTC. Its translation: CASSSELAGPYEQYF.

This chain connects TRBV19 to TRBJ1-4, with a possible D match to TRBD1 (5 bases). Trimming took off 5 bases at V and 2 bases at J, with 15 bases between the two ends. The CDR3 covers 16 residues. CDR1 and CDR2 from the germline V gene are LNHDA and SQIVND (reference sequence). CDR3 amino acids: CASSPRRGSTNEKLFF. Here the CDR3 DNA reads TGTGCCAGTAGTCCCCGGAGGGGATCGACTAATGAAAAACTGTTTTTT.

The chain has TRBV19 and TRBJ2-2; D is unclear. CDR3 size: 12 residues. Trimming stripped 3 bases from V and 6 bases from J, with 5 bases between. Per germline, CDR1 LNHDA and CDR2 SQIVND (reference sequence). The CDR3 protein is CASSIPAGELFF. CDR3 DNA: TGTGCCAGTAGTATCCCCGCCGGGGAGCTGTTTTTT.

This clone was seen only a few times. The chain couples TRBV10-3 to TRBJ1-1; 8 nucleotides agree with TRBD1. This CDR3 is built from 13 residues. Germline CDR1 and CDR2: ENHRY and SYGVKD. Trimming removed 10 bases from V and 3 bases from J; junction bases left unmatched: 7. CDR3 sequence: CATQDRADTEAFF. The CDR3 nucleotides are TGTGCCACCCAGGACAGGGCCGACACTGAAGCTTTCTTT.

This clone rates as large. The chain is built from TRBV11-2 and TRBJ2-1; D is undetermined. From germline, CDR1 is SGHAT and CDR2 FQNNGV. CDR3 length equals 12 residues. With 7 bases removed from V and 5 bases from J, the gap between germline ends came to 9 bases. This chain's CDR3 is CASKIGNNEQFF. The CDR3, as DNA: TGTGCCAGCAAAATAGGTAACAATGAGCAGTTCTTC.

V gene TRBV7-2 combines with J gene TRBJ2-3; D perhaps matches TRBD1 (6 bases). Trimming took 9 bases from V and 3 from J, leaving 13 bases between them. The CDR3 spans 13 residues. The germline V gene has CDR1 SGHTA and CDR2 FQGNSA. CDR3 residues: CASGQGLTDTQYF. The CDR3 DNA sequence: TGTGCCAGTGGGCAGGGGTTGACAGATACGCAGTATTTT.

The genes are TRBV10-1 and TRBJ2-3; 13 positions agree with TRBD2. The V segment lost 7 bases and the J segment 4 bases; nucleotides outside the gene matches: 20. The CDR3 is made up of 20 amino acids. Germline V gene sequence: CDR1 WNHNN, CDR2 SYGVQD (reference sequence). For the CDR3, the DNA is TGCGCCAGCATTCCAGGGACTAGCGGGACCTGCCAGGGGTACGCAGATACGCAGTATTTT. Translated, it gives CASIPGTSGTCQGYADTQYF.

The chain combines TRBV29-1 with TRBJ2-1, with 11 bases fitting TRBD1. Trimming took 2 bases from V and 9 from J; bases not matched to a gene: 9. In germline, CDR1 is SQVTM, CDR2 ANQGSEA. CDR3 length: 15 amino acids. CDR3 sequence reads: CSVETGQGGFGEQFF. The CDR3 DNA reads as TGCAGCGTTGAAACGGGACAGGGGGGTTTCGGTGAGCAGTTCTTC.

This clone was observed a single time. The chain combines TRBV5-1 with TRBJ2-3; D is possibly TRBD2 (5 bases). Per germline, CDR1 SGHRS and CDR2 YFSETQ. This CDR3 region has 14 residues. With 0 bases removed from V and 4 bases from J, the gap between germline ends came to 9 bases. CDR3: CASSLETSSDTQYF. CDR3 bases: TGCGCCAGCAGCTTGGAAACTAGTTCAGATACGCAGTATTTT.

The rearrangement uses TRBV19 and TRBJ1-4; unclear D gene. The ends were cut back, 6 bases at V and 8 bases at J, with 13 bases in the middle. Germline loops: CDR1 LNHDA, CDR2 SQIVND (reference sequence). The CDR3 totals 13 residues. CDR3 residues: CASRIFDGEKLFF. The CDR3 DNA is TGTGCCAGTAGAATCTTCGACGGGGAAAAACTGTTTTTT. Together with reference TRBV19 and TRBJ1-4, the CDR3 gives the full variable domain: DGGITQSPKYLFRKEGQNVTLSCEQNLNHDAMYWYRQDPGQGLRLIYYSQIVNDFQKGDIAEGYSVSREKKESFPLTVTSAQKNPTAFYLCASRIFDGEKLFFGSGTQLSVL.

CDR3 DNA: TGTGCCAGCAGTGACACCGGGACAGGGAACACTGAAGCTTTCTTT. As protein: CASSDTGTGNTEAFF. The V call is TRBV6-4, the J call TRBJ1-1; 8 nucleotides line up with TRBD1. CDR1 is MRHNA, CDR2 SNTAGT, per germline. The CDR3 length is 15 residues. Trimming cost V 2 bases and J 1 base; bases outside gene matches: 3.

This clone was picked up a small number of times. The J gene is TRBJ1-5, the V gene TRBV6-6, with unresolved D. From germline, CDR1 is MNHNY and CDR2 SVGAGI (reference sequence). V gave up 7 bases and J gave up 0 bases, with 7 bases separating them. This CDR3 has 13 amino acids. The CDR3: CASMGYSNQPQHF. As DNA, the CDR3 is TGTGCCAGCATGGGTTATAGCAATCAGCCCCAGCATTTT.

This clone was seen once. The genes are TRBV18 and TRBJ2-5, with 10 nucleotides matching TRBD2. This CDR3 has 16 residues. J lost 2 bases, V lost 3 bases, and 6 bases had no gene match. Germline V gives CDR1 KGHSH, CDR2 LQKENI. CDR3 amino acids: CASSPRLAGAQETQYF. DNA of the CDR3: TGTGCCAGCTCACCTCGTCTAGCGGGGGCACAAGAGACCCAGTACTTC.

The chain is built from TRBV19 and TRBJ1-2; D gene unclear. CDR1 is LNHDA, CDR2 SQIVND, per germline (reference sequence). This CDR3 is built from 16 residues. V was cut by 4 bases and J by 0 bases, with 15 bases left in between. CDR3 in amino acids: CASSSWTAQANYGYTF. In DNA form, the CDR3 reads TGTGCCAGTAGTAGCTGGACTGCCCAAGCTAACTATGGCTACACCTTC.

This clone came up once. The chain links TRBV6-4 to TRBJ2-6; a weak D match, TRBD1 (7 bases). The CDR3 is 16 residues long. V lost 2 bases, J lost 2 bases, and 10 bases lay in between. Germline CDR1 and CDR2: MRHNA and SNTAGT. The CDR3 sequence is CASSDGGGAGANVLTF. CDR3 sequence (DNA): TGTGCCAGCAGTGACGGAGGGGGCGCTGGGGCCAACGTCCTGACTTTC.

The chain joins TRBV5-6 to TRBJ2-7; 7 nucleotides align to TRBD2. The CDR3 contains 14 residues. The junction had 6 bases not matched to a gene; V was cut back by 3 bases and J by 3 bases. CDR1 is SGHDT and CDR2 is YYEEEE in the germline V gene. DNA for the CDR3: TGTGCCAGCAGCTCCCTAGCGGTGTTCTACGAGCAGTACGTC. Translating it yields CASSSLAVFYEQYV.

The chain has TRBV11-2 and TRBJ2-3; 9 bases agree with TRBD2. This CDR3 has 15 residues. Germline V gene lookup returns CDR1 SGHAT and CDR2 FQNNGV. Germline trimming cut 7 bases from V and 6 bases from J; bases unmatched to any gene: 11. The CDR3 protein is CASTINSGSGDTQYF. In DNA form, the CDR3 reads TGTGCCAGCACCATCAATAGCGGGAGCGGGGATACGCAGTATTTT.

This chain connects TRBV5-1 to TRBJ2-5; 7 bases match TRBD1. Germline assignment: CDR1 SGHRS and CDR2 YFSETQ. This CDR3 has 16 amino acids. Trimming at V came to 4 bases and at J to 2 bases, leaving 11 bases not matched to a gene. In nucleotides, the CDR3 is TGCGCCAGCAGCGAGGAACAGGGGAGTGGGCAAGAGACCCAGTACTTC. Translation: CASSEEQGSGQETQYF.